The sequence of this T cell receptor (beta chain) was determined in a study of cytomegalovirus exposure and HLA in healthy donors. General study points: There was a cluster of highly shared sequence variants that was likely a sequencing artifact.

PCR employed 60 Vbeta and 13 Jbeta primers. Assay used: immunoSEQ multiplex PCR; TCRdb lists only in-frame clones, some missing. The sample holds about 170,000 clones, approximately 84% seen once. This CDR3 is 14 amino acids long. V was shortened by 1 base and J by 4 bases, with 7 bases between the two germline ends. From germline, CDR1 is SEHNR and CDR2 FQNEAQ (reference sequence). As to this clone: Antigen unknown.

This receptor was obtained from a boy younger than 10 in good health and CMV-seronegative. The chain uses TRBV7-9 and TRBJ1-4, with D tentatively TRBD1 (5 bases). Sequencing was carried out using PBMCs. This chain's CDR3 is CASSLVGGNEKLFF. The CDR3 DNA reads as TGTGCCAGCAGCTTAGTCGGGGGTAATGAAAAACTGTTTTTT.